A single sample is the source of the 18 T cell receptor beta chains below, sequenced in a study of CDR3 diversity in severe acne. One entry per CDR3 protein, called by TCRdb with MiXCR from the PCR reads. The sample comprises tens of thousands of distinct CDR3 sequences, under 65% of which are singletons, and approximately 14% rests with the top ten. The sample comprised blood. The source is a male donor in good health, without acne.

This clonotype was counted only a few times. The CDR3 reads CATSRSPGQGSQPQHF. CDR3 DNA: TGTGCCACCAGCAGATCTCCGGGACAGGGTAGTCAGCCCCAGCATTTT. The genes are TRBV15 and TRBJ1-5, with 9 positions matching TRBD1. The CDR3 totals 16 residues. V gave up 2 bases and J gave up 6 bases; unmatched junction bases: 8. Germline V gene sequence: CDR1 LNHNV, CDR2 YYDKDF (reference sequence).

The sample holds a few counts of this clonotype. The V and J genes are TRBV24-1 and TRBJ1-4; D may be TRBD1 (5 bases). Germline CDR1 is KGHDR and CDR2 is SFDVKD. The V and J ends lost 3 bases and 5 bases respectively, with 9 bases between them. This CDR3 is 14 amino acids long. The CDR3 loop reads CATSDPGGNEKLFF. The CDR3 coding sequence is TGTGCCACCAGTGATCCGGGGGGAAATGAAAAACTGTTTTTT.

This clonotype occurred a few times. The chain carries TRBV20-1 and TRBJ1-1; D remains unclear. The ends were cut back, 3 bases at V and 0 bases at J, with 2 bases in the middle. CDR1 is DFQATT, CDR2 SNEGSKA, per germline (reference sequence). This CDR3 comprises 11 residues. The CDR3 bases are TGCAGTGCTAGTTTGAACACTGAAGCTTTCTTT. It yields the protein CSASLNTEAFF.

CDR3 sequence reads: CASSYYTEDGYTF. The CDR3 coding sequence is TGTGCCAGCAGTTACTACACTGAGGATGGCTACACCTTC. The V and J genes are TRBV25-1 and TRBJ1-2, with D unresolved. Germline CDR1 reads MGHDK; CDR2 reads SYGVNS. The CDR3 is 13 amino acids. Deletions cut 5 bases from V and 6 bases from J, with 13 bases between.

This chain connects TRBV25-1 to TRBJ1-1; D is unresolved. Trimming stripped 3 bases from V and 1 base from J, with 6 bases between. Germline CDR1 reads MGHDK; CDR2 reads SYGVNS. The CDR3 extends over 13 amino acids. CDR3 sequence: CASSEAGNTEAFF. The CDR3, as DNA: TGTGCCAGCAGTGAGGCAGGGAACACTGAAGCTTTCTTT.

The rearrangement uses TRBV12-3 or TRBV12-4 and TRBJ1-1, with D perhaps TRBD1 (6 bases). V lost 6 bases and J 8 bases, leaving 22 bases between the germline ends. The CDR3 is 15 amino acids. The CDR3 region has the DNA TGTGCCAGCAGAATCCAGAACCGCCGGGACAACGAAGCTTTCTTT. Amino acid sequence: CASRIQNRRDNEAFF.

With respect to this clonotype: A much larger clone differs by one base, so this may be a read error. This rearrangement joins TRBV6-2 or TRBV6-3 to TRBJ1-1; a possible D gene is TRBD1 (5 bases). Germline loops: CDR1 MNHEY, CDR2 SVGEGT. CDR3 size: 15 residues. Between the trimmed V and J ends, which lost 6 bases and 0 bases, there was a span of 14 bases. CDR3 sequence reads: CASRSNRRMNTEAFF. CDR3 sequence (DNA): TGTGCCAGCAGGTCGAACAGGAGAATGAACACTGAAGCTTTCTTT.

This clonotype was observed a few times. V is TRBV5-5 and J is TRBJ2-5; 9 bases align to TRBD1. The CDR3 has 14 residues. Losses at the gene ends were 4 bases for V and 5 bases for J; bases not matched to a gene: 6. Germline CDR1 is SGHKS and CDR2 is YYEKEE (reference sequence). The DNA of the CDR3 is TGTGCCAGCAGCGGCGGGACAGGGCTCGAGACCCAGTACTTC. Its protein product is CASSGGTGLETQYF.

This chain uses TRBV20-1 with TRBJ2-7; TRBD1 agrees at 9 bases. The germline V gene encodes CDR1 DFQATT and CDR2 SNEGSKA (reference sequence). CDR3 length equals 13 residues. V was pared by 6 bases and J by 4 bases, with 7 bases of the junction left unmatched. The chain's CDR3 is CSAARDREYEQYF. For the CDR3, the DNA is TGCAGTGCAGCAAGGGACAGGGAGTACGAGCAGTACTTC.

This clonotype appeared many times. CDR3 sequence: CASSQELSVTQYF. The DNA for the CDR3 is TGCGCCAGCAGCCAAGAGTTATCTGTTACGCAGTATTTT. The V and J genes are TRBV4-1 and TRBJ2-3; D is undetermined. The germline V gene encodes CDR1 MGHRA and CDR2 YSYEKL. Deletions cut 0 bases from V and 8 bases from J, with 9 bases between. CDR3 size: 13 residues.

This clonotype came up many times. This chain uses TRBV6-5 with TRBJ2-1; D is unresolved. V was cut by 2 bases and J by 5 bases, with 4 bases left in between. CDR1 is MNHEY and CDR2 is SVGAGI in the germline V gene. The CDR3 length is 12 residues. CDR3: CASSYGNNEQFF. The CDR3 DNA follows: TGTGCCAGCAGTTACGGAAACAATGAGCAGTTCTTC.

The chain recombines TRBV29-1 with TRBJ2-3; TRBD1 is a possible D gene (5 bases). Germline V CDR1 and CDR2: SQVTM, ANQGSEA. This CDR3 region has 12 residues. The V gene lost 4 bases and the J gene lost 5 bases, with 10 bases spanning the gap. CDR3 sequence reads: CSVVTGLDTQYF. In DNA form, the CDR3 reads TGCAGCGTTGTTACAGGCCTAGATACGCAGTATTTT.

This clonotype was seen many times. The J gene is TRBJ1-2, the V gene TRBV5-1, with no clear D. Germline-derived CDR1 and CDR2 are SGHRS and YFSETQ. V lost 0 bases and J lost 8, with 11 bases in between. The CDR3 has 13 amino acids. CDR3 sequence: CASSLESGWGYTF. The DNA for the CDR3 is TGCGCCAGCAGCTTGGAATCGGGATGGGGCTACACCTTC. The complete variable domain, with remaining parts taken from reference TRBV5-1 and TRBJ1-2, reads KAGVTQTPRYLIKTRGQQVTLSCSPISGHRSVSWYQQTPGQGLQFLFEYFSETQRNKGNFPGRFSGRQFSNSRSEMNVSTLELGDSALYLCASSLESGWGYTFGSGTRLTVV.

As to this clonotype: At one end the junction does not follow the germline gene, possibly because of a read error. The V gene is TRBV6-5, the J gene TRBJ2-7, with D tentatively TRBD1 or TRBD2 (5 bases each). Germline V gene sequence: CDR1 MNHEY, CDR2 SVGAGI. The CDR3 runs 16 residues. The chain's CDR3 is CASTSPGRLEPYEQYF. The CDR3 DNA reads TGCGCCAGCACCTCACCGGGACGGCTAGAACCTTACGAGCAGTACTTC.

This clonotype was recorded at least ten times. The V call is TRBV18, the J call TRBJ2-7; TRBD2 aligns across 9 bases. The CDR3 is 15 residues long. The ends lost 0 bases at V and 5 bases at J; junction bases unmatched: 5. Germline V gene lookup returns CDR1 KGHSH and CDR2 LQKENI. The CDR3 DNA follows: TGTGCCAGCTCACCACCTAGCGGGAGTTTCGACGAGCAGTACTTC. This sequence encodes CASSPPSGSFDEQYF.

V gene TRBV19 combines with J gene TRBJ1-3; D remains ambiguous. V was pared by 10 bases and J by 7 bases, with 14 bases between. Germline CDR1 and CDR2: LNHDA and SQIVND (reference sequence). This CDR3 region has 12 residues. The CDR3 loop reads CAIGLSLNTIYF. CDR3 bases: TGTGCCATTGGACTCTCGCTGAACACCATATATTTT.

This clonotype showed up many times. V and J are TRBV28 and TRBJ2-7; the D gene is possibly TRBD2 (5 bases). The CDR3 runs to 13 residues. From germline, CDR1 is MDHEN and CDR2 SYDVKM. V was clipped by 2 bases and J by 2 bases, with 7 bases between them. In nucleotides, the CDR3 is TGTGCCAGCAGTTTACGACTAACCTACGAGCAGTACTTC. Translating it yields CASSLRLTYEQYF.

The V and J genes are TRBV25-1 and TRBJ2-7, with 7 bases matching TRBD1. CDR1 is MGHDK, CDR2 SYGVNS, per germline. The ends lost 6 bases at V and 0 bases at J; junction bases unmatched: 5. This CDR3 is built from 14 residues. The CDR3 DNA reads as TGTGCCAGCAGCCCAGGGGGAATCTCCTACGAGCAGTACTTC. Protein sequence: CASSPGGISYEQYF.